What follows are 8 T cell receptor beta chains derived from one specimen sequenced in a study of cytomegalovirus exposure and HLA in healthy donors. Primers included in the PCR were 60 Vbeta and 13 Jbeta primers. Assay: immunoSEQ multiplex PCR; the TCRdb copy retains only in-frame clones and omits some. This table has more than 140,000 clones, 64% appearing once. The sample comprised PBMCs. The receptors stem from a woman aged 30 to 39 in good health and CMV-seropositive.

The gene calls are TRBV7-9 and TRBJ2-1, with 9 bases matching TRBD1. The CDR3 is made up of 15 amino acids. From germline, CDR1 is SEHNR and CDR2 FQNEAQ (reference sequence). Trimming cost V 7 bases and J 3 bases; bases outside gene matches: 7. The CDR3 region has the DNA TGTGCCAGCAACCCCGGGACAGGGCACTACAATGAGCAGTTCTTC. Translated: CASNPGTGHYNEQFF.

The rearrangement uses TRBV30 and TRBJ1-5; tentative D call: TRBD1 (5 bases). V was trimmed by 5 bases and J by 5 bases, leaving 7 bases between them. Germline V gene sequence: CDR1 GTSNPN, CDR2 SVGIG (reference sequence). The length of the CDR3 is 11 residues. The CDR3 protein is CAWGHDQPQHF. In DNA form, the CDR3 reads TGTGCCTGGGGACACGATCAGCCCCAGCATTTT.

This clone was seen only a few times. The gene calls are TRBV5-6 and TRBJ1-1; a weak D match, TRBD1 (5 bases). This CDR3 spans 14 amino acids. Germline V gene data show CDR1 as SGHDT and CDR2 as YYEEEE. The V end was cut by 0 bases, the J end by 6 bases, with 12 bases between. The CDR3 nucleotides read TGTGCCAGCAGCTTGGTGGCAGGGCCCCCTGAAGCTTTCTTT. It encodes CASSLVAGPPEAFF.

The gene calls are TRBV6-1 and TRBJ1-1, with D maybe TRBD1 (5 bases). Germline values: CDR1 MNHNS, CDR2 SASEGT. The CDR3 has 13 amino acids. V was cut by 7 bases and J by 4 bases, with 13 bases left in between. CDR3 DNA: TGTGCCAGCATCGGGCAGGGTGGCACTGAAGCTTTCTTT. Translated, it gives CASIGQGGTEAFF.

V is TRBV20-1 and J is TRBJ2-4; D remains unclear. Trimming stripped 3 bases from V and 8 bases from J, with 8 bases between. Germline V gene sequence: CDR1 DFQATT, CDR2 SNEGSKA (reference sequence). The CDR3 sequence is 11 residues long. CDR3 nucleotides: TGCAGTGCTAGGGTGCGTTACATTCAGTACTTC. Protein product: CSARVRYIQYF.

The CDR3 protein is CASSYSRRRETQYF. DNA of the CDR3: TGTGCCAGCAGTTACTCGAGAAGGCGGGAAACCCAGTACTTC. The chain couples TRBV6-5 to TRBJ2-5, with TRBD2 as a possible D gene (6 bases). The CDR3 runs 14 residues. V lost 0 bases and J 8 bases, leaving 13 bases between the germline ends. Looked up from germline, CDR1 is MNHEY and CDR2 is SVGAGI.

This clone appeared a single time. The V and J genes are TRBV7-2 and TRBJ2-5; 12 bases match TRBD2. This CDR3 spans 14 amino acids. The V and J ends lost 6 bases and 5 bases, in that order; junction bases with no gene match: 4. CDR1 is SGHTA, CDR2 FQGNSA, per germline. The CDR3 DNA sequence: TGTGCCAGCAGTCGACTAGCGGGAGACGAGACCCAGTACTTC. It translates to CASSRLAGDETQYF.

DNA of the CDR3: TGTGCCAGCAACATCGAACTAGAGCCCAATGAGCAGTTCTTC. Its protein product is CASNIELEPNEQFF. The genes are TRBV6-1 and TRBJ2-1; tentative D call: TRBD2 (5 bases). The CDR3 is made up of 14 amino acids. The germline CDR1 and CDR2 sequences are MNHNS and SASEGT. Trimming shortened V by 7 bases and J by 6 bases, and 16 bases separated the two germline ends.